A single sample gave rise to the 17 T cell receptor beta chains below, sequenced in a study of blood T cell repertoires in COVID-19. Some clones are missing from TCRdb's copy, which holds only in-frame ones; the method was immunoSEQ multiplex PCR. The sample contains about 250,000 clones, roughly nine tenths of which appear only once. The sequenced material came from PBMCs or T cells enriched from blood (not recorded which). The source of these receptors is a woman under 30 who had recovered from COVID-19.

The chain employs TRBV5-8 and TRBJ1-1, with 7 bases fitting TRBD1. The junction had 11 bases not matched to a gene; V was cut back by 0 bases and J by 3 bases. CDR1 and CDR2 from the germline V gene are SGHTS and YDEGEE. CDR3 length: 17 residues. The CDR3 nucleotides are TGTGCCAGCAGCTTGGAAAGGGGCAGGGGGGTGTACACTGAAGCTTTCTTT. This gives the protein CASSLERGRGVYTEAFF.

The CDR3 sequence is CASSLSGGALYEQYF. CDR3 bases: TGTGCCAGCAGCTTATCAGGGGGCGCACTCTACGAGCAGTACTTC. The chain carries TRBV7-2 and TRBJ2-7, with 8 nucleotides matching TRBD1. Germline V lookup: CDR1 SGHTA, CDR2 FQGNSA. The CDR3 has 15 residues. V gave up 2 bases and J gave up 3 bases; unmatched junction bases: 6.

The V call is TRBV2, the J call TRBJ1-5; no clear D. The V gene's germline CDR1 is SNHLY and CDR2 FYNNEI. The CDR3 runs 13 residues. The V and J ends lost 7 bases and 10 bases respectively, with 17 bases between them. CDR3 region: CASKPDGLGPQHF. The CDR3 DNA sequence: TGTGCCAGCAAGCCGGACGGACTCGGACCCCAGCATTTT.

The chain couples TRBV4-1 to TRBJ1-1; 7 bases map to TRBD1. CDR3 size: 15 residues. The germline gives CDR1 MGHRA, CDR2 YSYEKL. J lost 5 bases, V lost 8 bases, and 14 bases had no gene match. The chain's CDR3 is CASSPQEQGRTEAFF. CDR3 in DNA: TGCGCCAGCTCTCCCCAGGAACAGGGGAGGACTGAAGCTTTCTTT.

The genes are TRBV10-3 and TRBJ2-1; a weak D match, TRBD2 (6 bases). Trimming left V 3 bases short and J 7 bases short, with 13 bases between. The CDR3 runs to 14 residues. Germline values: CDR1 ENHRY, CDR2 SYGVKD. CDR3 sequence reads: CAISDYRSGNEQFF. The CDR3 DNA reads TGTGCCATCAGTGACTATAGGAGCGGGAATGAGCAGTTCTTC.

The chain couples TRBV29-1 to TRBJ2-5, with a tentative D call TRBD2 (6 bases). Trimming shortened V by 4 bases and J by 5 bases, and 14 bases separated the two germline ends. The CDR3 consists of 13 residues. Germline CDR1 and CDR2: SQVTM and ANQGSEA. For the CDR3, the DNA is TGCAGCGTTGTTGGCGGGGAAAGGGAGACCCAGTACTTC. It specifies CSVVGGERETQYF.

This sequence joins TRBV6-5 and TRBJ1-4; tentatively, D is TRBD1 (6 bases). This CDR3 region has 14 residues. V was shortened by 1 base and J by 6 bases, with 9 bases between the two germline ends. Germline V gene sequence: CDR1 MNHEY, CDR2 SVGAGI. The CDR3 bases are TGTGCCAGCAGTTACTGGGGGCGGGATGAAAAACTGTTTTTT. It yields the protein CASSYWGRDEKLFF.

V usage is TRBV30 and J usage is TRBJ2-2; TRBD2 might be the D (7 bases). In germline, CDR1 is GTSNPN, CDR2 SVGIG (reference sequence). V was trimmed by 5 bases and J by 5 bases, leaving 18 bases between them. This CDR3 is 15 amino acids long. The CDR3 loop is CAWDKMGGGTGELFF. As DNA, the CDR3 is TGTGCCTGGGACAAAATGGGAGGGGGGACCGGGGAGCTGTTTTTT.

V is TRBV9 and J is TRBJ1-5; D is unclear. The CDR3 consists of 13 residues. Trimming took 0 bases from V and 5 from J, leaving 6 bases between them. CDR1 SGDLS and CDR2 YYNGEE come from the germline V gene. The CDR3 sequence is CASSVAADQPQHF. DNA for the CDR3: TGTGCCAGCAGCGTAGCTGCGGATCAGCCCCAGCATTTT.

CDR3 sequence: CASSNRGDTQYF. Written as DNA, the CDR3 is TGTGCCAGCAGTAATAGGGGGGATACGCAGTATTTT. The rearrangement uses TRBV6-5 and TRBJ2-3, with a possible D match to TRBD1 (6 bases). CDR1 is MNHEY and CDR2 is SVGAGI in the germline V gene. Between the trimmed V and J ends, which lost 5 bases and 6 bases, there was a span of 9 bases. The CDR3 contains 12 residues.

The V gene is TRBV19, the J gene TRBJ1-5; TRBD1 agrees at 9 bases. J was trimmed by 3 bases and V by 5 bases; bases with no gene match: 5. The germline CDR1 and CDR2 sequences are LNHDA and SQIVND (reference sequence). CDR3 length: 15 residues. The CDR3 is CASSRDRVDNQPQHF. The CDR3 DNA sequence: TGTGCCAGTAGTCGGGACAGGGTGGACAATCAGCCCCAGCATTTT.

The chain is built from TRBV5-6 and TRBJ2-7, with TRBD1 identical over 7 bases. With V trimmed by 4 bases and J by 0 bases, 10 bases remained unmatched. The germline gives CDR1 SGHDT, CDR2 YYEEEE. The CDR3 spans 16 residues. The CDR3 region has the DNA TGTGCCAGCAGCCACTGGACAGGTGTTAGCTCCTACGAGCAGTACTTC. It codes for CASSHWTGVSSYEQYF. Looking up the rest from reference TRBV5-6 and TRBJ2-7 gives the full variable domain: DAGVTQSPTHLIKTRGQQVTLRCSPKSGHDTVSWYQQALGQGPQFIFQYYEEEERQRGNFPDRFSGHQFPNYSSELNVNALLLGDSALYLCASSHWTGVSSYEQYFGPGTRLTVT.

For the CDR3, the DNA is TGTGCCACCACCTTCGGGACAGTTCAAGAGACCCAGTACTTC. Translation: CATTFGTVQETQYF. This chain links TRBV24-1 with TRBJ2-5; 7 positions agree with TRBD1. Germline V CDR1 and CDR2: KGHDR, SFDVKD. V gave up 8 bases and J gave up 2 bases; unmatched junction bases: 7. The CDR3 spans 14 residues.

The chain uses TRBV7-6 and TRBJ2-3, with 16 bases identical to TRBD2. Losses at the gene ends were 1 base for V and 7 bases for J; bases not matched to a gene: 8. From germline, CDR1 is SGHVS and CDR2 FNYEAQ. The CDR3 sequence is 18 residues long. The CDR3: CASSLVGTSGGAVNTQYF. The CDR3 nucleotides are TGTGCCAGCAGCTTAGTCGGGACTAGCGGGGGGGCCGTAAATACGCAGTATTTT.

This clone was picked up a small number of times. The chain carries TRBV7-9 and TRBJ1-5; TRBD1 agrees at 9 bases. With 8 bases clipped from V and 9 bases from J, the junction kept 14 bases outside the gene matches. This CDR3 comprises 15 residues. CDR1 and CDR2 from the germline V gene are SEHNR and FQNEAQ (reference sequence). This CDR3 is CASGVGTGRISPQHF. Here the CDR3 DNA reads TGTGCCAGCGGCGTAGGGACAGGGAGAATATCGCCCCAGCATTTT.

As to this clone: At the DNA level, this CDR3 is encoded by other sequences in the same sample as well. The chain is built from TRBV19 and TRBJ2-7, with TRBD2 matching 9 bases. This CDR3 comprises 13 residues. With V trimmed by 7 bases and J by 1 base, 2 bases remained unmatched. CDR1 is LNHDA, CDR2 SQIVND, per germline (reference sequence). In DNA, the CDR3 is TGTGCCAGTACCAGCGGGGGGTCCTACGAGCAGTACTTC. Residues: CASTSGGSYEQYF.

The chain couples TRBV13 to TRBJ2-2; 8 bases align to TRBD1. There are 15 residues in the CDR3. The J segment lost 3 bases and the V segment lost 5 bases, leaving 5 bases of the junction unmatched. Germline CDR1 and CDR2: PRHDT and FYEKMQ (reference sequence). The chain's CDR3 is CASSQRQGHTGELFF. The CDR3 coding sequence is TGTGCCAGCAGCCAGAGACAGGGGCACACCGGGGAGCTGTTTTTT.